This is a list of T cell receptor beta chains from one sample in a study of cytomegalovirus exposure and HLA in healthy donors. Method: immunoSEQ multiplex PCR; TCRdb's copy keeps in-frame clones and lacks some. The sample yields roughly 180,000 clones, 80% seen once. The source material was PBMCs. These receptors were obtained from a girl between 5 and 17 years old in good health and CMV-seropositive. The CDR3 runs from the conserved cysteine through the conserved F or W. The D gene is left open where the match is weak. A row's size may be missing; if present it is once, few, many or a size class.

j_call: TRBJ2-1
v_call: TRBV27
clone_size: few
d_call: TRBD2
cdr3_aa: CASSFHGRPYNEQFF
cdr3_nt: TGTGCCAGCAGTTTCCACGGGAGGCCCTACAATGAGCAGTTCTTC

j_call: TRBJ2-7
v_call: TRBV6-1
clone_size: few
d_call: TRBD1
cdr3_aa: CASSGGDRGSYEQYF
cdr3_nt: TGTGCCAGCAGCGGAGGGGACAGGGGATCCTACGAGCAGTACTTC

j_call: TRBJ1-1
v_call: TRBV20-1
clone_size: .
d_call: .
cdr3_aa: CSARSTEAFF
cdr3_nt: TGCAGTGCTAGGAGCACTGAAGCTTTCTTT

j_call: TRBJ2-5
v_call: TRBV25-1
clone_size: .
d_call: .
cdr3_aa: CAGLDRLQETQYF
cdr3_nt: TGTGCCGGCTTGGACAGATTACAAGAGACCCAGTACTTC

j_call: TRBJ2-7
v_call: TRBV7-7
clone_size: .
d_call: .
cdr3_aa: CASSLEHRYEQYF
cdr3_nt: TGTGCTAGCAGCTTAGAACATCGCTACGAGCAGTACTTC

j_call: TRBJ1-2
v_call: TRBV10-3
clone_size: .
d_call: .
cdr3_aa: CAINYNRENYGYTF
cdr3_nt: TGTGCCATCAATTACAACAGGGAGAACTATGGCTACACCTTC

j_call: TRBJ2-7
v_call: TRBV11-2
clone_size: .
d_call: TRBD2
cdr3_aa: CASSLEASGSYEQYF
cdr3_nt: TGTGCCAGCAGCTTAGAGGCTAGCGGGAGCTACGAGCAGTACTTC

j_call: TRBJ1-1
v_call: TRBV5-1
clone_size: .
d_call: .
cdr3_aa: CASSGGLPVNTEAFF
cdr3_nt: TGCGCCAGCAGCGGTGGACTGCCCGTGAACACTGAAGCTTTCTTT

j_call: TRBJ2-2
v_call: TRBV30
clone_size: .
d_call: .
cdr3_aa: CAWSFRSGELFF
cdr3_nt: TGTGCCTGGAGTTTTCGGAGTGGGGAGCTGTTTTTT

j_call: TRBJ1-1
v_call: TRBV7-2
clone_size: once
d_call: TRBD1
cdr3_aa: CASSLAPGQGTEAFF
cdr3_nt: TGTGCCAGCAGCTTAGCCCCGGGACAGGGGACTGAAGCTTTCTTT

j_call: TRBJ2-7
v_call: TRBV4-1
clone_size: .
d_call: .
cdr3_aa: CASSPHDRASYEQYF
cdr3_nt: TGCGCCAGCAGCCCCCATGATCGAGCATCCTACGAGCAGTACTTC

j_call: TRBJ1-2
v_call: TRBV6-5
clone_size: once
d_call: TRBD1
cdr3_aa: CASTRQGENYGYTF
cdr3_nt: TGTGCCAGCACGAGACAGGGGGAAAACTATGGCTACACCTTC

j_call: TRBJ2-1
v_call: TRBV19
clone_size: .
d_call: TRBD1
cdr3_aa: CASSTDRVINEQFF
cdr3_nt: TGTGCCAGTAGTACGGACAGGGTGATCAATGAGCAGTTCTTC

j_call: TRBJ1-1
v_call: TRBV4-1
clone_size: once
d_call: TRBD1
cdr3_aa: CASSPYRGYTEAFF
cdr3_nt: TGCGCCAGCAGCCCGTACAGGGGGTACACTGAAGCTTTCTTT

j_call: TRBJ2-7
v_call: TRBV7-9
clone_size: .
d_call: .
cdr3_aa: CASSLTGAEYEQYF
cdr3_nt: TGTGCCAGCAGCTTGACGGGTGCGGAATACGAGCAGTACTTC

j_call: TRBJ2-2
v_call: TRBV5-6
clone_size: .
d_call: .
cdr3_aa: CASSLGQILNTGELFF
cdr3_nt: TGTGCCAGCAGCTTGGGACAGATCCTGAACACCGGGGAGCTGTTTTTT

j_call: TRBJ1-1
v_call: TRBV18
clone_size: .
d_call: .
cdr3_aa: CASSPGGGNTEAFF
cdr3_nt: TGTGCCAGCTCACCAGGCGGTGGGAACACTGAAGCTTTCTTT

j_call: TRBJ1-1
v_call: TRBV7-2
clone_size: once
d_call: TRBD1
cdr3_aa: CASRVDRDTEAFF
cdr3_nt: TGTGCCAGCAGGGTGGACAGGGACACTGAAGCTTTCTTT

j_call: TRBJ2-3
v_call: TRBV5-1
clone_size: .
d_call: .
cdr3_aa: CASSLVPSTDTQYF
cdr3_nt: TGCGCCAGCAGCTTGGTCCCATCCACAGATACGCAGTATTTT

j_call: TRBJ1-1
v_call: TRBV25-1
clone_size: .
d_call: .
cdr3_aa: CASSELGLMNTEAFF
cdr3_nt: TGTGCCAGCAGTGAATTGGGCCTGATGAACACTGAAGCTTTCTTT

j_call: TRBJ1-1
v_call: TRBV4-2
clone_size: .
d_call: .
cdr3_aa: CASSHHPDRVNTEAFF
cdr3_nt: TGTGCCAGCAGCCACCACCCGGACAGAGTGAACACTGAAGCTTTCTTT

j_call: TRBJ2-7
v_call: TRBV5-6
clone_size: .
d_call: .
cdr3_aa: CASSTDLQTYEQYF
cdr3_nt: TGTGCCAGCAGCACAGACCTGCAAACCTACGAGCAGTACTTC

j_call: TRBJ2-2
v_call: TRBV10-1
clone_size: .
d_call: TRBD1
cdr3_aa: CASRTGITGELFF
cdr3_nt: TGCGCCAGCAGGACAGGGATCACCGGGGAGCTGTTTTTT

j_call: TRBJ1-5
v_call: TRBV4-2
clone_size: .
d_call: TRBD1
cdr3_aa: CASSQDQGQGAFSNQPQHF
cdr3_nt: TGTGCCAGCAGCCAAGATCAGGGACAGGGGGCTTTTAGCAATCAGCCCCAGCATTTT

j_call: TRBJ2-7
v_call: TRBV6-5
clone_size: .
d_call: TRBD2
cdr3_aa: CASRAGLPRYEQYF
cdr3_nt: TGTGCCAGCAGGGCGGGACTACCGAGGTACGAGCAGTACTTC

j_call: TRBJ2-7
v_call: TRBV21-1
clone_size: .
d_call: .
cdr3_aa: CATPSGGHNYEQYF
cdr3_nt: TGTGCCACCCCCAGCGGGGGACACAACTACGAGCAGTACTTC

j_call: TRBJ1-4
v_call: TRBV7-9
clone_size: .
d_call: TRBD1
cdr3_aa: CASSVVGQGAVNEKLFF
cdr3_nt: TGTGCCAGCAGCGTAGTGGGACAGGGGGCCGTTAATGAAAAACTGTTTTTT

j_call: TRBJ2-1
v_call: TRBV4-2
clone_size: .
d_call: .
cdr3_aa: CASSQDRLVYNEQFF
cdr3_nt: TGTGCCAGCAGCCAAGATCGACTAGTCTACAATGAGCAGTTCTTC